The following is a TCR beta chain sequence with its context. The sample carries other DNA sequences with the same CDR3. This sample was included in a study of blood T cell repertoires in COVID-19. At the level of the study: Both acute and convalescent COVID-19 samples were obtained from the United States, Italy and Spain. From T cells, B-cell-depleted T cells, or PBMCs came the material, which was cDNA or gDNA.

The authors' processing: Nucleated cell number was recorded as an estimate derived from reference gene primer amplification. Data came from immunoSEQ multiplex PCR; TCRdb stores just in-frame clones and leaves some out. Clonal size and the V and J genes are those of that table, whereas D and trimming came from the DNA. The profile covers around 370,000 clones, with around 91% appearing a single time and under 3.5% taken by the ten largest. The germline V gene has CDR1 MNHEY and CDR2 SVGEGT. The V end was cut by 4 bases, the J end by 0 bases, with 3 bases between. This CDR3 has 12 amino acids. The gene calls are TRBV6-2 or TRBV6-3 and TRBJ1-1; D unclear. Sequencing used peripheral blood. The clonotype was recovered from a woman younger than 35 who had recovered from COVID-19. Here the CDR3 reads CASSSVNTEAFF. The CDR3 DNA reads TGTGCCAGCAGTTCGGTGAACACTGAAGCTTTCTTT.